This TCR beta chain was recorded in a study of monozygotic twins with inflammatory bowel disease. On this clonotype itself: What it binds is unknown.

From its re-call of the 5' RACE reads, TCRdb lists each CDR3 protein once, without DNA. The record lists over 150,000 distinct CDR3 sequences, of which the ten most abundant hold approximately 2.5%. Study-wide results and caveats: Fewer clonotypes were shared with others by IBD patients than by healthy twins, especially with disease activity. Among twins, concordant and discordant pairs did not differ in repertoire similarity, possibly from limited power. No separation of different T cell subtypes was possible.

Sequencing input: blood. This receptor was identified in a human donor with ulcerative colitis or Crohn's disease, or a healthy co-twin of an affected twin (not recorded which).

This CDR3 reads CAISDGANTEAFF. J is TRBJ1-1 and V is TRBV10-3; TCRdb designates TRBD1, a call that cannot be tested without DNA. The CDR3 has 13 amino acids. CDR1 is ENHRY, CDR2 SYGVKD, per germline.